The 6 T cell receptor beta chains below come from one sample, sequenced in a study of identical twins. TCRdb re-called the 5' RACE reads with MiXCR, one entry per CDR3 protein. The table lists hundreds of thousands of distinct CDR3 sequences, around an eighth of them singletons, with 8.8% in the top ten. Sample: memory (CD45RO+) T cells sorted from blood. Source of these receptors: a woman aged 18 to 35 in good health.

This clonotype was counted between two and nine times. The genes are TRBV9 and TRBJ2-1, with D perhaps TRBD2 (6 bases). The length of the CDR3 is 17 residues. From germline, CDR1 is SGDLS and CDR2 YYNGEE. V was clipped by 4 bases and J by 1 base, with 18 bases between them. CDR3 amino acids: CASSPSSGLASYNEQFF. The CDR3 DNA is TGTGCCAGCAGCCCCTCGTCGGGGCTAGCGTCCTACAATGAGCAGTTCTTC.

This clonotype has more than one count but fewer than ten. The genes are TRBV24-1 and TRBJ2-2, with D maybe TRBD2 (6 bases). The germline V gene encodes CDR1 KGHDR and CDR2 SFDVKD. CDR3 length equals 14 residues. Trimming shortened V by 4 bases and J by 5 bases, and 10 bases separated the two germline ends. CDR3 in amino acids: CATSDRLGTGELFF. CDR3 coding DNA: TGTGCCACCAGTGACAGACTAGGGACCGGGGAGCTGTTTTTT.

This clonotype came up many times. V is TRBV5-1 and J is TRBJ2-3; no definite D call. The germline gives CDR1 SGHRS, CDR2 YFSETQ. This CDR3 spans 15 amino acids. V dropped 3 bases and J dropped 2 bases, with 13 bases sitting between them. The CDR3 here is CASSSDGDSTDTQYF. The CDR3 DNA reads TGCGCCAGCAGCTCGGACGGCGACTCCACAGATACGCAGTATTTT.

CDR3 region: CASSVIRAVDGYTF. CDR3 coding DNA: TGTGCCAGCAGTGTAATCAGGGCTGTCGATGGCTACACCTTC. The chain recombines TRBV2 with TRBJ1-2, with D maybe TRBD1 (5 bases). CDR1 and CDR2 (germline): SNHLY, FYNNEI. The V end was cut by 4 bases, the J end by 6 bases, with 15 bases between. CDR3 length: 14 residues.

The chain combines TRBV5-1 with TRBJ1-2; no firm D call. Germline-derived CDR1 and CDR2 are SGHRS and YFSETQ. Trimming removed 2 bases at V and 8 bases at J, with 16 bases between. The length of the CDR3 is 14 residues. Here the CDR3 reads CASSFVVFGGGYTF. DNA of the CDR3: TGCGCCAGCAGCTTCGTGGTGTTTGGCGGCGGCTACACCTTC.

The rearrangement links TRBV7-9 to TRBJ2-1; 7 bases are a match to TRBD2. The germline V gene encodes CDR1 SEHNR and CDR2 FQNEAQ (reference sequence). Losses at the gene ends were 1 base for V and 5 bases for J; bases not matched to a gene: 11. CDR3 length equals 17 residues. The CDR3 loop reads CASSLDWGRAVDNEQFF. CDR3 nucleotides: TGTGCCAGCAGCTTAGATTGGGGGAGGGCCGTCGACAATGAGCAGTTCTTC.